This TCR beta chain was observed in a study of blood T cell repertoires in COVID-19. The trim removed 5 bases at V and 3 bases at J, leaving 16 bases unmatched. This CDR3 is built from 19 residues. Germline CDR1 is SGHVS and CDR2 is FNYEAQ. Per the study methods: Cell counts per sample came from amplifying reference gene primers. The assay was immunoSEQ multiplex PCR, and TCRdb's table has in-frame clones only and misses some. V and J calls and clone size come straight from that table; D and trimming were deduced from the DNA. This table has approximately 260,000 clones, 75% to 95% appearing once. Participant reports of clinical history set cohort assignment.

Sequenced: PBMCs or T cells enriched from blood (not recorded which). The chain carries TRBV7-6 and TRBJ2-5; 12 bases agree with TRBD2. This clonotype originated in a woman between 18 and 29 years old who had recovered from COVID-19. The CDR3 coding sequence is TGTGCCAGCAGCCCGATCGGAACTGGGCTAGCGGGAGGGAAAGAGACCCAGTACTTC. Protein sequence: CASSPIGTGLAGGKETQYF.